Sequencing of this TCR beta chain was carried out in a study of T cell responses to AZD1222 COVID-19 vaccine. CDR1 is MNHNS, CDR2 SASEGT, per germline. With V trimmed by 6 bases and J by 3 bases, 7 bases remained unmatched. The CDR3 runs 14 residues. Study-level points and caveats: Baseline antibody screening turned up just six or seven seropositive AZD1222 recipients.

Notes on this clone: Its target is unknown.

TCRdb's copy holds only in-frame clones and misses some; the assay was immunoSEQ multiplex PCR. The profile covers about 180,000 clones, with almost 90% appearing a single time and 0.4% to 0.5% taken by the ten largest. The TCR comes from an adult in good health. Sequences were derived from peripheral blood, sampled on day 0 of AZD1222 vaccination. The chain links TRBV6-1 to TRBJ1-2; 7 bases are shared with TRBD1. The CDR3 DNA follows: TGTGCCAGCAGGCCTCTCAGGGGGGACTATGGCTACACCTTC. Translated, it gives CASRPLRGDYGYTF.